Listed below are T cell receptor beta chains from one sample, sequenced in a study of Ad26.COV2.S vaccination and SARS-CoV-2 variants. The repertoire was sequenced with immunoSEQ multiplex PCR; TCRdb's copy has only in-frame clones and lacks some. Among about 350,000 clones listed, 92% were seen once. Here the sequenced sample was peripheral blood, taken after recovery from COVID-19. Receptor source: a human donor who had recovered from COVID-19. Both conserved end residues are part of each CDR3. Fields, in order: clone size, V gene, J gene, D gene, CDR3 DNA, CDR3 protein. The D gene is left open where the match is weak. Part of the rows lack a size; the others show once, few, many or a class for expanded clones.

clone size: -
V gene: TRBV5-1
J gene: TRBJ1-2
D gene: TRBD1
CDR3 DNA: TGCGCCAGCAGCTTACTAGGACAGGGCGATGGCTACACCTTC
CDR3 protein: CASSLLGQGDGYTF

clone size: -
V gene: TRBV7-2
J gene: TRBJ1-6
D gene: -
CDR3 DNA: TGTGCCAGCAGCTTGGATGGGCCCTCGGCCTATAATTCACCCCTCCACTTT
CDR3 protein: CASSLDGPSAYNSPLHF

clone size: -
V gene: TRBV4-2
J gene: TRBJ2-2
D gene: TRBD2
CDR3 DNA: TGTGCCAGCAGCCAAGATGTGGCTAGCGGGGGTAGGGAGCTGTTTTTT
CDR3 protein: CASSQDVASGGRELFF

clone size: -
V gene: TRBV6-5
J gene: TRBJ2-7
D gene: -
CDR3 DNA: TGTGCCAGCAGTTACTCGAGTCGGTCCTACGAGCAGTACTTC
CDR3 protein: CASSYSSRSYEQYF

clone size: once
V gene: TRBV10-3
J gene: TRBJ2-2
D gene: -
CDR3 DNA: TGTGCCATCGACTCAGGGGTGAACACCGGGGAGCTGTTTTTT
CDR3 protein: CAIDSGVNTGELFF

clone size: -
V gene: TRBV13
J gene: TRBJ1-1
D gene: -
CDR3 DNA: TGTGCCAGCAGCCTCGGACGGAAGAACACTGAAGCTTTCTTT
CDR3 protein: CASSLGRKNTEAFF

clone size: -
V gene: TRBV12-3/TRBV12-4
J gene: TRBJ1-2
D gene: -
CDR3 DNA: TGTGCCAGCAGTGCGAGCGGCAGGGCTAAGACCTTC
CDR3 protein: CASSASGRAKTF

clone size: -
V gene: TRBV7-3
J gene: TRBJ1-2
D gene: TRBD1
CDR3 DNA: TGTGCCAGCAGCGCGGACAGGGTGGGCTACACCTTC
CDR3 protein: CASSADRVGYTF

clone size: -
V gene: TRBV9
J gene: TRBJ2-3
D gene: TRBD2
CDR3 DNA: TGTGCCAGCAGCGGACCTAGCGGGGGGGCGGGAGATACGCAGTATTTT
CDR3 protein: CASSGPSGGAGDTQYF

clone size: -
V gene: TRBV6-5
J gene: TRBJ1-3
D gene: -
CDR3 DNA: TGTGCCAGCGCCGAGGGCTCTGGAAACACCATATATTTT
CDR3 protein: CASAEGSGNTIYF

clone size: -
V gene: TRBV5-1
J gene: TRBJ2-3
D gene: -
CDR3 DNA: TGCGCCAGCAGCCCCGGCACAGATACGCAGTATTTT
CDR3 protein: CASSPGTDTQYF

clone size: once
V gene: TRBV5-1
J gene: TRBJ2-7
D gene: TRBD2
CDR3 DNA: TGCGCCAGCAGCTTAGAGAGCGGGAGAAAAAACTACGAGCAGTACTTC
CDR3 protein: CASSLESGRKNYEQYF

clone size: -
V gene: TRBV7-2
J gene: TRBJ2-5
D gene: -
CDR3 DNA: TGTGCCAGCAGCTTAGAAAGTTCCAGGGTTCTAGAGACCCAGTACTTC
CDR3 protein: CASSLESSRVLETQYF

clone size: once
V gene: TRBV6-2/TRBV6-3
J gene: TRBJ1-2
D gene: -
CDR3 DNA: TGTGCCAGCAGTTACGCCCGGAACTATGGCTACACCTTC
CDR3 protein: CASSYARNYGYTF

clone size: -
V gene: TRBV19
J gene: TRBJ1-5
D gene: TRBD1
CDR3 DNA: TGTGCCAGTAGTCCCCAGGGGGGGGGTAATCAGCCCCAGCATTTT
CDR3 protein: CASSPQGGGNQPQHF

clone size: -
V gene: TRBV2
J gene: TRBJ2-3
D gene: -
CDR3 DNA: TGTGCCAGCTTGGAGCGGTTCACAGATACGCAGTATTTT
CDR3 protein: CASLERFTDTQYF

clone size: -
V gene: TRBV4-1
J gene: TRBJ2-3
D gene: -
CDR3 DNA: TGCGCCAGCAGCCAAGAGGGGGGTTCGGATACGCAGTATTTT
CDR3 protein: CASSQEGGSDTQYF

clone size: -
V gene: TRBV19
J gene: TRBJ2-7
D gene: TRBD1
CDR3 DNA: TGTGCCAGTAGTATAAAATTGGGACAGGGCTACGAGCAGTACTTC
CDR3 protein: CASSIKLGQGYEQYF

clone size: -
V gene: TRBV18
J gene: TRBJ2-1
D gene: -
CDR3 DNA: TGTGCCAGCTCTGGGGGCAATGAGCAGTTCTTC
CDR3 protein: CASSGGNEQFF

clone size: -
V gene: TRBV5-6
J gene: TRBJ1-5
D gene: -
CDR3 DNA: TGTGCCAGCAGCTTTTACGGGAATAGCAATCAGCCCCAGCATTTT
CDR3 protein: CASSFYGNSNQPQHF

clone size: -
V gene: TRBV5-6
J gene: TRBJ2-7
D gene: TRBD2
CDR3 DNA: TGTGCCAGCAAATATAGTGGACTAGCGACCTACGAGCAGTACTTC
CDR3 protein: CASKYSGLATYEQYF

clone size: -
V gene: TRBV3-1/TRBV3-2
J gene: TRBJ1-1
D gene: -
CDR3 DNA: TGTGCCAGCAGACCTTGGGGGGAGAACACTGAAGCTTTCTTT
CDR3 protein: CASRPWGENTEAFF

clone size: -
V gene: TRBV10-3
J gene: TRBJ2-3
D gene: TRBD2
CDR3 DNA: TGTGCCATCAGTGACCATAGCGGGGGGGAAACAGATACGCAGTATTTT
CDR3 protein: CAISDHSGGETDTQYF

clone size: -
V gene: TRBV5-1
J gene: TRBJ1-3
D gene: -
CDR3 DNA: TGCGCCAGCAGCACGCACTCCGGGAGCCGGGAGGGAAACACCATATATTTT
CDR3 protein: CASSTHSGSREGNTIYF

clone size: -
V gene: TRBV6-1
J gene: TRBJ2-1
D gene: -
CDR3 DNA: TGTGCCAGCAGTGAAGAGGGTGAGCAGTTCTTC
CDR3 protein: CASSEEGEQFF

clone size: -
V gene: TRBV15
J gene: TRBJ2-1
D gene: -
CDR3 DNA: TGTGCCACCAGCTTATATAGAGTCAATGAGCAGTTCTTC
CDR3 protein: CATSLYRVNEQFF

clone size: -
V gene: TRBV7-2
J gene: TRBJ2-7
D gene: TRBD2
CDR3 DNA: TGTGCCAGCTTGCCACTAGCGGGGGCCTACGAGCAGTACTTC
CDR3 protein: CASLPLAGAYEQYF

clone size: -
V gene: TRBV9
J gene: TRBJ1-4
D gene: TRBD1
CDR3 DNA: TGTGCCAGCAGCCCCGGGGACAGGGAGGTTGAAAAACTGTTTTTT
CDR3 protein: CASSPGDREVEKLFF

clone size: -
V gene: TRBV11-1
J gene: TRBJ1-1
D gene: -
CDR3 DNA: TGTGCCAGCAGCTTAGGGCCCGCCGGGCGCTTAGGAGCTTTCTTT
CDR3 protein: CASSLGPAGRLGAFF

clone size: -
V gene: TRBV9
J gene: TRBJ2-5
D gene: -
CDR3 DNA: TGTGCCAGCAGCCCCTCCCACCCCAAGCGGGAGACCCAGTACTTC
CDR3 protein: CASSPSHPKRETQYF

clone size: -
V gene: TRBV13
J gene: TRBJ2-7
D gene: -
CDR3 DNA: TGTGCCAGCAGCTCAGGGGTCGTCGGCCCCTACGAGCAGTACTTC
CDR3 protein: CASSSGVVGPYEQYF